This T cell receptor beta chain was captured in a study of human T cells and chemical hapten exposure. Study as a whole: It was small differences in pooled library volume that mainly caused per-sample TCR yields to vary.

This clonotype was counted at least ten times. In germline, CDR1 is MNHEY, CDR2 SVGAGI. The V and J ends lost 0 bases and 0 bases, in that order; junction bases with no gene match: 12. This CDR3 comprises 19 residues. Regarding time point: pre-sensitization, week 0. Treatment denoted: therapeutic diphenylcyclopropenone sensitization with weekly scalp DPC. Per the original data handling: TCR counts had a median of around 94,000 per sample and spanned roughly 23,224 to 690,600. Using its own MiXCR run on the RACE reads, TCRdb lists one record per CDR3 protein. These V and J calls are TCRdb output, not the study's own analysis. The profile covers approximately 370,000 distinct CDR3 sequences, with 5% to 6.5% appearing a single time and over 6.5% taken by the ten largest.

Source: whole blood, taken in connection with sensitization to the hapten diphenylcyclopropenone (DPC). The TCR originated in a woman younger than 35 with alopecia areata. Some clones in this sample may be carry-over from other donors' samples. The chain links TRBV6-5 to TRBJ1-1, with 8 nucleotides matching TRBD1. CDR3 sequence: CASSYSFRTGYDVNTEAFF. In DNA form, the CDR3 reads TGTGCCAGCAGTTACTCGTTCAGGACAGGGTATGATGTGAACACTGAAGCTTTCTTT.